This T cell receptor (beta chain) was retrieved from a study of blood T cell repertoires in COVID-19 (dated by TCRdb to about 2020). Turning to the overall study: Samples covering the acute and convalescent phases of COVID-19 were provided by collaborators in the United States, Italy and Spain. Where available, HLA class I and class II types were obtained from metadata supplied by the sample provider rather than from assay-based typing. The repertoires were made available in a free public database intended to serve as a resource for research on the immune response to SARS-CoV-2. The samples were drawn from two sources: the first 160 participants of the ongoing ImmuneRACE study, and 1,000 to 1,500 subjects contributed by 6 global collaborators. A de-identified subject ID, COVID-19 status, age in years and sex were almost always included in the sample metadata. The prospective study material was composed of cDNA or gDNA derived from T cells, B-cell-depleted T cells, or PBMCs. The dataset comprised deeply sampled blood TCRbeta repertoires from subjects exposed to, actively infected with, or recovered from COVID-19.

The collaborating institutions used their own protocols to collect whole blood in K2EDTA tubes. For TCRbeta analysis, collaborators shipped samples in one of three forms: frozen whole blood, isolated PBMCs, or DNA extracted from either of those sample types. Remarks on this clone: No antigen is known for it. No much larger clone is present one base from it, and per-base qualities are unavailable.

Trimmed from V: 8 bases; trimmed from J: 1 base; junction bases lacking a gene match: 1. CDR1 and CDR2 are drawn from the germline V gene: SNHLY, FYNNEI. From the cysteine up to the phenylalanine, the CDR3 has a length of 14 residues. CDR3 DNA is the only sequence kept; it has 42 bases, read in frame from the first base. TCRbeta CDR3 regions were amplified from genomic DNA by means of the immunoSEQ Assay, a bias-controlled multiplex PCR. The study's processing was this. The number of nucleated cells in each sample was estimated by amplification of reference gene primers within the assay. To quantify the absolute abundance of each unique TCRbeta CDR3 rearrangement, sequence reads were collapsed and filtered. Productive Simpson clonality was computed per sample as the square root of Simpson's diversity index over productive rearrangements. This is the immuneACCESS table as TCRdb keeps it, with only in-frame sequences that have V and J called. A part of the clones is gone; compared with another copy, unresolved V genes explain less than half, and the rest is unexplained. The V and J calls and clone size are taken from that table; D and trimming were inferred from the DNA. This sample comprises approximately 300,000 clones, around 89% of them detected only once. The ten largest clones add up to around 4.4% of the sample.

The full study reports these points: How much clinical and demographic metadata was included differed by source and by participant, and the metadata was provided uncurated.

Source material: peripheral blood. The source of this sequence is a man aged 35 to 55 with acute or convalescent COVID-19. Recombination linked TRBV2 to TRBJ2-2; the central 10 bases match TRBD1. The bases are TGTGCCAGCCGGGACAGGGGGAACACCGGGGAGCTGTTTTTT. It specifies CASRDRGNTGELFF.